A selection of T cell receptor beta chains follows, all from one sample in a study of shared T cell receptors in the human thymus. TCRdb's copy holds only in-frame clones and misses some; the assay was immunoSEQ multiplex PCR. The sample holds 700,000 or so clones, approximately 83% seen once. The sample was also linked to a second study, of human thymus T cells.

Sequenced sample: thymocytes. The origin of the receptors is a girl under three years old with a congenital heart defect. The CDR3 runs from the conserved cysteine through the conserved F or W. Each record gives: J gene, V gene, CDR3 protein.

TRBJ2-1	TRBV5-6	CASSLEPLEYSKNEQFF
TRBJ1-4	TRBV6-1	CASNGAQSTNEKLFF
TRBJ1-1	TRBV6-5	CASRIRSGYTEAFF
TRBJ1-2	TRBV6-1	CASTLDRGSNGYTF
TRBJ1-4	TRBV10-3	CAIRDRGEEKLFF
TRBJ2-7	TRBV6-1	CASSARTGCSYEQYF
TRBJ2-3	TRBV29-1	CSVVRDRGPTDTQYF
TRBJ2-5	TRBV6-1	CASSEWAGAKQETQYF
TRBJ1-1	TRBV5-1	CASSPNWGGDGAFF
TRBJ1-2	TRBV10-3	CAIAGEGRRYGYTF
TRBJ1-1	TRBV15	CATSRDDLGQQYGNTEAFF
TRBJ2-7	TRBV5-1	CASSLRPVPGEQYF
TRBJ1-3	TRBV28	CASSPRGATGNTIYF
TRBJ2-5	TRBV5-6	CASTSGREETQYF
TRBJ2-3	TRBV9	CASSVESQDTQYF
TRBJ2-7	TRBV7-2	CASSNPRGVSYEQYF
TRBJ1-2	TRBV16	CASSQSIETDSYGYTF
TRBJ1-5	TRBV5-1	CASSLQGDSNQPQHF
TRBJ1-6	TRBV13	CASSQTGINSPLHF
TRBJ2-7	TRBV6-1	CASSETGLGSSYEQYF
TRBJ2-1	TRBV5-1	CASSYRTSGVGEQFF
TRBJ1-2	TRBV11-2	CASSFTPGGGYTF
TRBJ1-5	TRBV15	CATSRDQGTGTQPQHF
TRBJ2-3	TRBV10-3	CAIRRQTSTDTQYF
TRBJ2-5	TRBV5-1	CASSLRQGPSKTQYF
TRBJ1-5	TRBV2	CASSEHRLPGNQPQHF
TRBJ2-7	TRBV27	CASSPTGYGTSPYEQYF
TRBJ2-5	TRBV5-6	CASSLVPGGGTQYF
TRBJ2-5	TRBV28	CASSFPPGTSDQETQYF
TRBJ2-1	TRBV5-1	CASSPSSLAGGVDNEQFF
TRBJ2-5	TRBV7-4	CAGSRTSGGFQETQYF
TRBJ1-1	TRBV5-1	CASSWATDENTEAFF
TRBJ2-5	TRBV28	CASRELRDRGLETQYF
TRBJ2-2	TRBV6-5	CATNRGYGTGELFF
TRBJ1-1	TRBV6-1	CASYQGENTEAFF
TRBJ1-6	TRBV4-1	CASSQEISAGLCSPLHF
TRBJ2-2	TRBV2	CASRLGVGELFF
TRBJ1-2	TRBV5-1	CASSLDTFNYGYTF
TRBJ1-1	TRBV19	CASSSQWTAIEAFF
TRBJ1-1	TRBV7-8	CASSLDRVGTEAFF
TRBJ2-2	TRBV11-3	CASSVSGGVHNTGELFF
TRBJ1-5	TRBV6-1	CASSQIGTANQPQHF
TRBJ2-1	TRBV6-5	CASSNRLVSYNEQFF
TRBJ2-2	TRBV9	CASSVGGEANTGELFF
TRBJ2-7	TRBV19	CASSRRGRRSIYEQYF
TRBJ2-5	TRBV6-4	CASRREPDNQETQYF
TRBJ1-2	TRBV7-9	CASSFDRGDGYTF
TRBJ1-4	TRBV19	CASSIGAGDNEKLFF
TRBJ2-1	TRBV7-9	CASRVGTGSYNEQFF
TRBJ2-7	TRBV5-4	CASSLILAGGVSSYEQYF
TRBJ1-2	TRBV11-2	CASSPSRTGCYGYTF
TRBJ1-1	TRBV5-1	CASSLGPGNTEAFF
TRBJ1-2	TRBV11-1	CASSLSGGYGYTF
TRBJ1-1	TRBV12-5	CASGLAPGLQAFF
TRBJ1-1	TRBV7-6	CASSFGQGSTEAFF
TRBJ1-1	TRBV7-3	CASSLTNRGRVNTEAFF
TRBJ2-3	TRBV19	CASNRREPTDTQYF
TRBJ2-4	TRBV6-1	CASSEDLYAGAKNIQYF
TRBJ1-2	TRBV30	CACTKGARENGYTF